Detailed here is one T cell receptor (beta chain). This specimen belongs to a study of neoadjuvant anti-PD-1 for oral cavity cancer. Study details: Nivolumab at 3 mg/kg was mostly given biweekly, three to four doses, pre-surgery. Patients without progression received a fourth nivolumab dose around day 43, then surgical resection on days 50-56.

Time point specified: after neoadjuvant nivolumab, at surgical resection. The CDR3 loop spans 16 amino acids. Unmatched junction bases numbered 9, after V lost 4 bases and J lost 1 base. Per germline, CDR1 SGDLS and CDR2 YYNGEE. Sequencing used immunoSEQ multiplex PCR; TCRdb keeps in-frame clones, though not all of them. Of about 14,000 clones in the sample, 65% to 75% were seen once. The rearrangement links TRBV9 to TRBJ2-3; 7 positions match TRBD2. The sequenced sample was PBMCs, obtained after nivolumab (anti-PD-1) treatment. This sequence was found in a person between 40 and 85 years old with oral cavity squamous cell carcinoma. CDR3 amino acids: CASSLAGVAGTDTQYF. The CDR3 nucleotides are TGTGCCAGCAGCCTCGCGGGAGTAGCGGGCACAGATACGCAGTATTTT.